Here is one T cell receptor beta chain with its context. FACS was used to enrich TEMRA cells, whereas the CD8+ and CD4+ T cells were obtained by negative isolation. The sample is drawn from a study of CD8 T cells in Susac syndrome. With 5 bases removed from V and 1 base from J, the gap between germline ends came to 11 bases. Per the germline V gene, CDR1 is DFQATT and CDR2 is SNEGSKA (reference sequence). There are 13 residues in the CDR3. With random hexamers, roughly 0.5 to 1 ug RNA was reverse transcribed. TCRdb ran MiXCR on the immunoSEQ multiplex PCR reads and lists one entry per CDR3 protein. The sample yields about 200,000 distinct CDR3 sequences, roughly 95% seen once.

This receptor was taken from a human donor in good health. J is TRBJ2-5 and V is TRBV20-1, with TRBD1 as a possible D gene (6 bases). The sample was CD4+ T cells from PBMCs. The CDR3 DNA reads TGCAGTGCTGGGGTGACAGGCCAAGAGACCCAGTACTTC. This codes for CSAGVTGQETQYF.